The 30 T cell receptor beta chains in this list originate from one sample, sequenced in a study of blood T cell repertoires in COVID-19. The table came from immunoSEQ multiplex PCR; TCRdb's copy has only in-frame clones and leaves some out. Among over 200,000 clones listed, 75% to 85% were seen once. Sequenced material: peripheral blood. The source is a woman aged 25 to 45 with COVID-19, enrolled during active disease.

This clone has just one count. V is TRBV30 and J is TRBJ2-3; D is perhaps TRBD2 (5 bases). V gave up 4 bases and J gave up 4 bases, with 15 bases separating them. Germline lookup yields CDR1 GTSNPN and CDR2 SVGIG (reference sequence). This CDR3 spans 14 amino acids. The CDR3 DNA follows: TGTGCCTGGAACCGGGCTAATAGCGCAGATACGCAGTATTTT. This gives the protein CAWNRANSADTQYF.

V is TRBV27 and J is TRBJ2-3, with TRBD2 matching 7 bases. V lost 10 bases to trimming and J lost 5 bases; unmatched junction nucleotides: 9. The CDR3 loop spans 13 amino acids. Germline V gives CDR1 MNHEY, CDR2 SMNVEV (reference sequence). DNA of the CDR3: TGTGCCATCGGGTATAGGGAGGGAGATACGCAGTATTTT. As protein: CAIGYREGDTQYF.

This sequence joins TRBV3-1 (or the pseudogene TRBV3-2) and TRBJ2-1; the match to TRBD2 covers 9 bases. The germline V gene has CDR1 LGHDT and CDR2 YNNKEL (reference sequence). J was trimmed by 9 bases and V by 5 bases; bases with no gene match: 11. The CDR3 runs 15 residues. In DNA form, the CDR3 reads TGTGCCAGCAGCTTTAGCGGGAGTGGTGGGAGTGAGCAGTTCTTC. This translates into CASSFSGSGGSEQFF.

CDR3 sequence: CASSLDGTWYEQYF. CDR3 DNA: TGTGCCAGCAGCTTAGATGGGACTTGGTACGAGCAGTACTTC. The chain employs TRBV11-2 and TRBJ2-7, with D possibly matching TRBD2 (6 bases). This CDR3 is built from 14 residues. Trimming took 0 bases from V and 4 from J, leaving 10 bases between them. Germline-derived CDR1 and CDR2 are SGHAT and FQNNGV. The full variable domain, in which reference TRBV11-2 and TRBJ2-7 provide the parts outside the CDR3, is EAGVAQSPRYKIIEKRQSVAFWCNPISGHATLYWYQQILGQGPKLLIQFQNNGVVDDSQLPKDRFSAERLKGVDSTLKIQPAKLEDSAVYLCASSLDGTWYEQYFGPGTRLTVT.

The V and J genes are TRBV19 and TRBJ2-7; D possibly corresponds to TRBD2 (6 bases). The ends were cut back, 3 bases at V and 5 bases at J, with 14 bases in the middle. The CDR3 runs to 14 residues. Germline lookup yields CDR1 LNHDA and CDR2 SQIVND (reference sequence). The CDR3, as DNA: TGTGCCAGTAGTATCCGGACTAAAAGTGACGAGCAGTACTTC. Its protein product is CASSIRTKSDEQYF.

V is TRBV4-1 and J is TRBJ1-6; D remains unclear. Per germline, CDR1 MGHRA and CDR2 YSYEKL. V dropped 1 base and J dropped 4 bases, with 17 bases sitting between them. This CDR3 contains 18 residues. CDR3 loop: CASSQGRWRGGYNSPLHF. The CDR3 DNA is TGCGCCAGCAGCCAAGGGCGATGGCGGGGAGGGTATAATTCACCCCTCCACTTT.

This chain connects TRBV6-2 or TRBV6-3 to TRBJ2-7; 9 bases align to TRBD2. Germline V gene sequence: CDR1 MNHEY, CDR2 SVGEGT. The CDR3 runs 14 residues. V lost 3 bases, J lost 4 bases, and 4 bases stayed unmatched. For the CDR3, the DNA is TGTGCCAGCAGTTATGGACTAGCGTTTTACGAGCAGTACTTC. Translation: CASSYGLAFYEQYF.

The chain recombines TRBV20-1 with TRBJ1-5, with D unresolved. The V end was cut by 3 bases, the J end by 3 bases, with 9 bases between. Germline values: CDR1 DFQATT, CDR2 SNEGSKA (reference sequence). The CDR3 extends over 13 amino acids. The CDR3 DNA sequence: TGCAGTGCTAGTCGCAGGAACAATCAGCCCCAGCATTTT. This codes for CSASRRNNQPQHF.

The CDR3 DNA reads TGTGCCAGCAGCTTGTGGAGCAGGGGGCAAGAAGCTAATGAAAAACTGTTTTTT. This gives the protein CASSLWSRGQEANEKLFF. This rearrangement joins TRBV5-6 to TRBJ1-4, with TRBD1 matching 8 bases. The CDR3 extends over 18 amino acids. Germline assignment: CDR1 SGHDT and CDR2 YYEEEE. Trimming removed 1 base from V and 3 bases from J; junction bases left unmatched: 11.

The chain is built from TRBV5-5 and TRBJ2-1; a possible D gene is TRBD1 (6 bases). This CDR3 comprises 13 residues. V lost 1 base and J lost 10, with 12 bases in between. Germline V gives CDR1 SGHKS, CDR2 YYEKEE (reference sequence). In nucleotides, the CDR3 is TGTGCCAGCAGCTTGCCTGGGACAACCGAGCAGTTCTTC. Translated, it gives CASSLPGTTEQFF. The whole variable domain, remainder taken from reference TRBV5-5 and TRBJ2-1, is DAGVTQSPTHLIKTRGQQVTLRCSPISGHKSVSWYQQVLGQGPQFIFQYYEKEERGRGNFPDRFSARQFPNYSSELNVNALLLGDSALYLCASSLPGTTEQFFGPGTRLTVL.

The count of this clone is one. The chain recombines TRBV7-2 with TRBJ1-1; weak D call: TRBD1 (5 bases). Germline loops: CDR1 SGHTA, CDR2 FQGNSA. This CDR3 has 13 amino acids. V lost 1 base and J 5 bases, leaving 8 bases between the germline ends. The CDR3 DNA is TGTGCCAGCAGCTTAGGGGGCAGAACTGAAGCTTTCTTT. Amino acids: CASSLGGRTEAFF.

In its sample, this clone was seen once. V usage is TRBV9 and J usage is TRBJ2-7; the D gene is possibly TRBD1 (5 bases). Germline V CDR1 and CDR2: SGDLS, YYNGEE. The V end lost 2 bases, the J end lost 7 bases, and 13 bases lay between the germline ends. The CDR3 spans 13 residues. CDR3 nucleotide sequence: TGTGCCAGCAGCGTTTCTGTTGGGGCAGAGCAGTACTTC. Its translation: CASSVSVGAEQYF. Using reference TRBV9 and TRBJ2-7 for the parts outside the CDR3, the full variable domain is DSGVTQTPKHLITATGQRVTLRCSPRSGDLSVYWYQQSLDQGLQFLIQYYNGEERAKGNILERFSAQQFPDLHSELNLSSLELGDSALYFCASSVSVGAEQYFGPGTRLTVT.

CDR3: CASSFEREGRQFF. The CDR3 DNA reads as TGTGCCAGTAGTTTCGAGCGGGAGGGCCGGCAGTTCTTC. The chain has TRBV19 and TRBJ2-1; 10 bases are a match to TRBD2. Unmatched junction bases numbered 7, after V lost 5 bases and J lost 12 bases. CDR1 and CDR2 (germline): LNHDA, SQIVND (reference sequence). The CDR3 length is 13 residues.

The table lists this clone with a few counts. V gene TRBV27 combines with J gene TRBJ1-6; no firm D call. The CDR3 runs to 16 residues. The V end lost 7 bases, the J end lost 0 bases, and 13 bases lay between the germline ends. The germline V gene encodes CDR1 MNHEY and CDR2 SMNVEV (reference sequence). CDR3: CASTFIGSSYNSPLHF. CDR3 DNA sequence: TGTGCCAGCACCTTTATAGGGAGCTCCTATAATTCACCCCTCCACTTT.

The genes are TRBV14 and TRBJ1-2, with D possibly TRBD1 on 5 matching bases. Germline CDR1 reads SGHDN; CDR2 reads FVKESK. V dropped 0 bases and J dropped 8 bases, with 10 bases sitting between them. The CDR3 spans 13 residues. CDR3 sequence (DNA): TGTGCCAGCAGCCAAGACAGGGTCTTAGGCTACACCTTC. Protein product: CASSQDRVLGYTF.

The chain recombines TRBV7-9 with TRBJ1-1, with 8 nucleotides matching TRBD1. The CDR3 has 18 residues. Germline V gene lookup returns CDR1 SEHNR and CDR2 FQNEAQ (reference sequence). Trimming cost V 5 bases and J 2 bases; bases outside gene matches: 16. CDR3 sequence (DNA): TGTGCCAGCAGCACAAGACAGGGGACCCTTATCCGTAACACTGAAGCTTTCTTT. It encodes CASSTRQGTLIRNTEAFF. Drawing the rest from reference TRBV7-9 and TRBJ1-1, the complete variable domain is DTGVSQNPRHKITKRGQNVTFRCDPISEHNRLYWYRQTLGQGPEFLTYFQNEAQLEKSRLLSDRFSAERPKGSFSTLEIQRTEQGDSAMYLCASSTRQGTLIRNTEAFFGQGTRLTVV.

J is TRBJ2-7 and V is TRBV6-5, with unresolved D. Trimming took 8 bases from V and 6 from J, leaving 14 bases between them. The germline V gene encodes CDR1 MNHEY and CDR2 SVGAGI. The CDR3 runs to 12 residues. The CDR3 protein is CASGRPGREQYF. In DNA, the CDR3 is TGTGCCAGCGGGCGCCCTGGGCGCGAGCAGTACTTC.

CDR3 sequence: CSASWPRQSSYEQYF. The CDR3 DNA is TGCAGTGCTAGTTGGCCCCGACAGAGCTCCTACGAGCAGTACTTC. The chain has TRBV20-1 and TRBJ2-7; D is perhaps TRBD1 (5 bases). Germline CDR1 reads DFQATT; CDR2 reads SNEGSKA (reference sequence). The CDR3 loop spans 15 amino acids. Trimming took 3 bases from V and 0 from J, leaving 15 bases between them.

The chain recombines TRBV3-1 (or the pseudogene TRBV3-2) with TRBJ2-2; D remains unclear. Germline loops: CDR1 LGHDT, CDR2 YNNKEL (reference sequence). V was clipped by 0 bases and J by 5 bases, with 7 bases between them. CDR3 length equals 14 residues. CDR3 bases: TGTGCCAGCAGCCAAGAGTCCGGGACCGGGGAGCTGTTTTTT. This gives the protein CASSQESGTGELFF.

This chain uses TRBV9 with TRBJ1-3, with D unclear. V was clipped by 4 bases and J by 4 bases, with 21 bases between them. The CDR3 runs to 17 residues. Germline assignment: CDR1 SGDLS and CDR2 YYNGEE. The CDR3 region has the DNA TGTGCCAGCAGCACTCGCGCCCCTCGGGAGCAAGGAAACACCATATATTTT. The encoded protein is CASSTRAPREQGNTIYF.

This clone has just one count. DNA of the CDR3: TGTGCCAGCAGCGTAGGCCCGGACACAAGCTATGGCTACACCTTC. Encoded protein: CASSVGPDTSYGYTF. The V call is TRBV9, the J call TRBJ1-2; D might be TRBD1 (5 bases). The germline gives CDR1 SGDLS, CDR2 YYNGEE. CDR3 length: 15 amino acids. V lost 0 bases, J lost 4 bases, and 13 bases lay in between.

This chain links TRBV4-3 with TRBJ2-2; unclear D gene. Germline CDR1 LGHNA, CDR2 YSLEER. The germline V and J ends were trimmed by 8 bases and 4 bases, with 11 bases remaining between them. This CDR3 contains 13 residues. The CDR3 protein is CASRYLGTGELFF. The DNA of the CDR3 is TGCGCCAGCCGGTACCTCGGCACCGGGGAGCTGTTTTTT.

V gene TRBV2 combines with J gene TRBJ2-7; 8 bases fit TRBD1. The germline gives CDR1 SNHLY, CDR2 FYNNEI. With 7 bases clipped from V and 3 bases from J, the junction kept 5 bases outside the gene matches. The CDR3 contains 13 residues. The CDR3 spells CASNTGGSYEQYF. CDR3 bases: TGTGCCAGCAATACAGGGGGTAGCTACGAGCAGTACTTC.

This chain connects TRBV10-3 to TRBJ2-7, with 8 bases identical to TRBD1. The CDR3 totals 17 residues. Losses at the gene ends were 4 bases for V and 0 bases for J; bases not matched to a gene: 11. Looked up from germline, CDR1 is ENHRY and CDR2 is SYGVKD. In DNA, the CDR3 is TGTGCCATCAGTGGGAACCCAGGACAGGGCAGCTCCTACGAGCAGTACTTC. It yields the protein CAISGNPGQGSSYEQYF.

V and J are TRBV5-1 and TRBJ2-1; 13 bases align to TRBD2. The CDR3 length is 21 residues. V trimming: 4 bases; J trimming: 3 bases; junction bases outside the gene matches: 19. The germline V gene has CDR1 SGHRS and CDR2 YFSETQ. This CDR3 is CASSTGLAGLTALQNYNEQFF. CDR3 in DNA: TGCGCCAGCAGCACGGGACTAGCGGGATTAACCGCACTTCAGAACTACAATGAGCAGTTCTTC.

J is TRBJ2-2 and V is TRBV5-1, with TRBD2 as a possible D gene (5 bases). This CDR3 contains 15 residues. CDR1 and CDR2 (germline): SGHRS, YFSETQ. Trimming took 4 bases from V and 2 from J, leaving 12 bases between them. CDR3 in DNA: TGCGCCAGCAGCGAAAGGACTGAAAACACCGGGGAGCTGTTTTTT. Amino acid sequence: CASSERTENTGELFF.

To note about this clone: The same CDR3 is also encoded by other DNA sequences in this sample. The chain carries TRBV6-2 or TRBV6-3 and TRBJ2-2; D gene ambiguous. The CDR3 has 13 residues. Germline values: CDR1 MNHEY, CDR2 SVGEGT. Trimming removed 0 bases from V and 5 bases from J, with 4 bases in between. CDR3 amino acids: CASSYSQTGELFF. The CDR3 nucleotides are TGTGCCAGCAGTTACTCACAAACCGGGGAGCTGTTTTTT.

This chain connects TRBV20-1 to TRBJ2-1; D gene unclear. Trimming took 0 bases from V and 9 from J, leaving 3 bases between them. Looked up from germline, CDR1 is DFQATT and CDR2 is SNEGSKA (reference sequence). The CDR3 loop spans 10 amino acids. This chain's CDR3 is CSARDLEQFF. The CDR3 nucleotides read TGCAGTGCTAGAGATCTTGAGCAGTTCTTC.

The CDR3 DNA sequence: TGTGCCAGCAGCTCCGGACAGAGCAATGAGCAGTTCTTC. It translates to CASSSGQSNEQFF. This chain joins TRBV11-1 and TRBJ2-1; TRBD1 might be the D (6 bases). Trimming shortened V by 4 bases and J by 6 bases, and 10 bases separated the two germline ends. This CDR3 is 13 amino acids long. Germline V gene sequence: CDR1 SGHAT, CDR2 FQDESV (reference sequence).

The chain is built from TRBV4-3 and TRBJ2-5; TRBD2 agrees at 8 bases. This CDR3 has 16 amino acids. Losses at the gene ends were 1 base for V and 2 bases for J; bases not matched to a gene: 6. Germline loops: CDR1 LGHNA, CDR2 YSLEER. The CDR3 protein is CASSQGRGGGQETQYF. CDR3 coding DNA: TGCGCCAGCAGCCAAGGACGGGGGGGCGGACAAGAGACCCAGTACTTC.